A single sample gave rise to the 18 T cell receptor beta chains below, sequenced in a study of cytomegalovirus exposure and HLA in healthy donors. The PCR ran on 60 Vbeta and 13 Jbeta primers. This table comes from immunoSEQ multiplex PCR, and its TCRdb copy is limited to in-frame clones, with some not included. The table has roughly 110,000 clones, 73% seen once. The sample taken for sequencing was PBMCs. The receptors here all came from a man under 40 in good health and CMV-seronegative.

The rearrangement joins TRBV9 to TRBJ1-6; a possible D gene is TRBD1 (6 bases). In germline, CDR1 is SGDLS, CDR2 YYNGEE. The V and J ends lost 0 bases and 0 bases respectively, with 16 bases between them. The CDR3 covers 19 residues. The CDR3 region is CASSVVGGGQSSYNSPLHF. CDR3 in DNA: TGTGCCAGCAGCGTAGTTGGCGGAGGACAGAGCTCCTATAATTCACCCCTCCACTTT. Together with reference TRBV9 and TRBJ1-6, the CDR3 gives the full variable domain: DSGVTQTPKHLITATGQRVTLRCSPRSGDLSVYWYQQSLDQGLQFLIQYYNGEERAKGNILERFSAQQFPDLHSELNLSSLELGDSALYFCASSVVGGGQSSYNSPLHFGNGTRLTVT.

The CDR3: CAWSTGSNTEAFF. The CDR3 DNA is TGTGCCTGGAGCACAGGGTCGAACACTGAAGCTTTCTTT. The rearrangement links TRBV30 to TRBJ1-1, with a weak D call TRBD1 (6 bases). Germline CDR1 is GTSNPN and CDR2 is SVGIG (reference sequence). This CDR3 contains 13 residues. V shed 3 bases and J shed 1 base, with 9 bases lying between them.

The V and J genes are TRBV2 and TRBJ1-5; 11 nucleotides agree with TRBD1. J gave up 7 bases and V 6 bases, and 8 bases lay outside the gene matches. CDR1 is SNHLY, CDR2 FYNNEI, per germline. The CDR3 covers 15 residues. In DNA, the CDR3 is TGTGCCAGCAGCGACCGGACAGGGGGCGGGCAGCCCCAGCATTTT. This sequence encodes CASSDRTGGGQPQHF.

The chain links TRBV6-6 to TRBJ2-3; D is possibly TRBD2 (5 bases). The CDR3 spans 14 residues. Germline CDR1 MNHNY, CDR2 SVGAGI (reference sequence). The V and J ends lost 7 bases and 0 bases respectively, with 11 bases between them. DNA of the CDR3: TGTGCCAGCACCCTAGCAACTAGCACAGATACGCAGTATTTT. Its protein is CASTLATSTDTQYF.

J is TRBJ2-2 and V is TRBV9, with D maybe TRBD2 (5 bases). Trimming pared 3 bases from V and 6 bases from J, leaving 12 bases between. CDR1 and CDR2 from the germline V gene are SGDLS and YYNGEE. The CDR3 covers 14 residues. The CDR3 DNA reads TGTGCCAGCAGCGCCTCCTGGGGAGCCGGGGAGCTGTTTTTT. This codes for CASSASWGAGELFF.

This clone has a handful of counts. The CDR3, as DNA: TGCGCCAGCAGCTTAAGGACTCGCACAGATACGCAGTATTTT. Its translation is CASSLRTRTDTQYF. The V call is TRBV5-1, the J call TRBJ2-3, with D tentatively TRBD2 (5 bases). The V end lost 2 bases, the J end lost 1 base, and 8 bases lay between the germline ends. CDR3 size: 14 residues. Germline CDR1 and CDR2: SGHRS and YFSETQ.

The DNA for the CDR3 is TGTGCCATCGGAGCAGGGGGATCTTCCTACGAGCAGTACTTC. Amino acids: CAIGAGGSSYEQYF. V gene TRBV10-3 combines with J gene TRBJ2-7; 7 bases fit TRBD1. Germline values: CDR1 ENHRY, CDR2 SYGVKD. The CDR3 loop spans 14 amino acids. Losses at the gene ends were 8 bases for V and 1 base for J; bases not matched to a gene: 8.

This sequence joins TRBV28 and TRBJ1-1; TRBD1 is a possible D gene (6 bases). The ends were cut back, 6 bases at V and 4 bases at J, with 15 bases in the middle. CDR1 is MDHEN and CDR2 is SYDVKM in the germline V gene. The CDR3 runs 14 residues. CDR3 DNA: TGTGCCAGCAGCCTACCTCAGGGGAGCACTGAAGCTTTCTTT. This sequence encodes CASSLPQGSTEAFF. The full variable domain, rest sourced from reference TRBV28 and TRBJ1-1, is DVKVTQSSRYLVKRTGEKVFLECVQDMDHENMFWYRQDPGLGLRLIYFSYDVKMKEKGDIPEGYSVSREKKERFSLILESASTNQTSMYLCASSLPQGSTEAFFGQGTRLTVV.

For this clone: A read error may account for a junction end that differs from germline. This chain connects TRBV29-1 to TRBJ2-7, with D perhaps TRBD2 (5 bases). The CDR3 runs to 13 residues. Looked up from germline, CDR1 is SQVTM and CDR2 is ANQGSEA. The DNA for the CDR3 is TGCAGCGTCGAAGGGAGTGTTAGGTACGAGCAGTACTTC. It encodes CSVEGSVRYEQYF.

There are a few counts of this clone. The CDR3 reads CASSPLGLARNEQFF. The CDR3 DNA reads TGTGCCAGCTCACCCTTGGGACTAGCTAGGAATGAGCAGTTCTTC. The V gene is TRBV18, the J gene TRBJ2-1; 9 bases map to TRBD2. V was pared by 3 bases and J by 7 bases, with 7 bases of the junction left unmatched. The CDR3 runs 15 residues. Looked up from germline, CDR1 is KGHSH and CDR2 is LQKENI.

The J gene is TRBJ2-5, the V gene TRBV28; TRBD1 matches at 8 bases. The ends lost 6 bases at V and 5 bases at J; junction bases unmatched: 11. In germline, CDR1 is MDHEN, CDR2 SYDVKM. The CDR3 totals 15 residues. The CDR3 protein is CASRPIGQGVETQYF. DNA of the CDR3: TGTGCCAGCAGGCCCATCGGACAGGGAGTGGAGACCCAGTACTTC. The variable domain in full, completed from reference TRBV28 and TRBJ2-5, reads DVKVTQSSRYLVKRTGEKVFLECVQDMDHENMFWYRQDPGLGLRLIYFSYDVKMKEKGDIPEGYSVSREKKERFSLILESASTNQTSMYLCASRPIGQGVETQYFGPGTRLLVL.

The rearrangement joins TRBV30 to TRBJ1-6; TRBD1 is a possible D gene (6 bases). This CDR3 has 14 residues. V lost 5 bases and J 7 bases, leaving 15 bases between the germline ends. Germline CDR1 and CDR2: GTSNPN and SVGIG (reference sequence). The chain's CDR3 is CAWLANTGNSPLHF. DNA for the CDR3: TGTGCCTGGTTAGCTAATACAGGGAATTCACCCCTCCACTTT.

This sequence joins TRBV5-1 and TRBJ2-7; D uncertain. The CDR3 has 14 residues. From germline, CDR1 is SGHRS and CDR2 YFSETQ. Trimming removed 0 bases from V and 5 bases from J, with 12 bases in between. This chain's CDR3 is CASSLAADLDEQYF. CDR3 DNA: TGCGCCAGCAGCTTGGCCGCAGACTTGGACGAGCAGTACTTC.

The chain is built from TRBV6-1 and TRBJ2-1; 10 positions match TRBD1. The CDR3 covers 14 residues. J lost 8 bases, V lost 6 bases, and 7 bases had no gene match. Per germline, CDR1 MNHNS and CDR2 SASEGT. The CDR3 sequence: CASRPGQGSDEQFF. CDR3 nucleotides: TGTGCCAGCAGGCCGGGACAGGGGTCTGATGAGCAGTTCTTC.

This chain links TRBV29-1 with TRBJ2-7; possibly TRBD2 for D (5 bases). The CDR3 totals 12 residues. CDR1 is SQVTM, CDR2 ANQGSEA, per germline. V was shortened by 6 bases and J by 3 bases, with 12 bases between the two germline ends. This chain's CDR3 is CSVKRADYEQYF. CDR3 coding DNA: TGCAGCGTGAAGAGGGCCGACTACGAGCAGTACTTC.

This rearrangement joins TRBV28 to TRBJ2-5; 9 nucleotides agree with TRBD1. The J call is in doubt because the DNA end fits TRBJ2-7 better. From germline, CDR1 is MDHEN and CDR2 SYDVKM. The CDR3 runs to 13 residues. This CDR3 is CASRDRGGDEQYF. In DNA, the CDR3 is TGTGCCAGCAGGGACAGGGGAGGCGACGAGCAGTACTTC.

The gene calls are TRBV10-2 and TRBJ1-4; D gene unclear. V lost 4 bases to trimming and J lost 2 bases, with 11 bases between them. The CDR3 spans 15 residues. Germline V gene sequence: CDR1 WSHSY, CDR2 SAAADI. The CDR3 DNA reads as TGCGCCAGCAGTGTAACGGGAGGGACTAATGAAAAACTGTTTTTT. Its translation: CASSVTGGTNEKLFF.

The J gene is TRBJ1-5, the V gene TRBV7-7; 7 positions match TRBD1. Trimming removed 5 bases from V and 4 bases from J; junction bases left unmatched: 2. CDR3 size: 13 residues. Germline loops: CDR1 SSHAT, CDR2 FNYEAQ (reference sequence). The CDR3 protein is CASSLDRNQPQHF. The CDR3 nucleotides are TGTGCCAGCAGCCTGGACAGGAATCAGCCCCAGCATTTT.